A selection of T cell receptor beta chains follows, all from one sample in a study of T-cell reconstitution after alpha-beta-depleted transplantation in children. TCRdb reprocessed the PCR reads via MiXCR and lists one record per CDR3 protein. The repertoire holds roughly 220,000 distinct CDR3 sequences, with approximately 12% as singletons. The input for sequencing was PBMCs from the stem cell graft donor, taken from the stem cell graft. The receptors were gathered from a human donor who donated a stem cell graft to a child with acute lymphoblastic leukemia. Each CDR3 is given with its conserved first and last residue. A D gene is named only where the DNA matches it firmly. Size values are once, few and many counts, or a class for expanded clones, and some rows have none.

TRBJ2-1 | . | 17 | TRBD2 | TRBV7-9 | CASSFMLAGGPGNEQFF
TRBJ1-2 | many | 15 | . | TRBV29-1 | CSVLAQGGDNYGYTF
TRBJ2-1 | many | 15 | TRBD2 | TRBV27 | CASSFRSSGGSEQFF
TRBJ1-5 | many | 13 | TRBD1 | TRBV29-1 | CSVAGGQDQPQHF
TRBJ2-1 | many | 14 | TRBD2 | TRBV28 | CASLVAGGPREQFF
TRBJ2-1 | few | 19 | TRBD2 | TRBV27 | CASSLFLIGRESVRNEQFF
TRBJ1-1 | few | 14 | TRBD1 | TRBV6-5 | CASSSSRQGTEAFF
TRBJ2-3 | many | 14 | . | TRBV6-5 | CASSYSHSGDTQYF
TRBJ2-7 | many | 14 | . | TRBV7-6 | CASSSRGETYEQYF
TRBJ2-3 | many | 15 | . | TRBV14 | CASSQLTSSSASQYF
TRBJ2-1 | many | 17 | . | TRBV7-2 | CASSLVRLAEGYNEQFF
TRBJ1-5 | many | 16 | . | TRBV5-8 | CASSFFSGPNNQPQHF
TRBJ1-2 | many | 15 | . | TRBV6-1 | CASSHEPPRIYGYTF
TRBJ2-3 | many | 14 | . | TRBV12-3/TRBV12-4 | CASRRTSSTDTQYF
TRBJ2-5 | . | 13 | . | TRBV7-9 | CASSPTSDIGQYF
TRBJ2-1 | many | 16 | TRBD1 | TRBV7-2 | CASSSLGQGVSNEQFF
TRBJ1-2 | many | 14 | . | TRBV9 | CASSPRGPRGGYTF
TRBJ2-2 | many | 17 | . | TRBV2 | CASSDGWNSPNTGELFF
TRBJ1-5 | many | 15 | . | TRBV20-1 | CSATPSRGGNQPQHF
TRBJ1-2 | . | 13 | TRBD1 | TRBV20-1 | CSARDRGSNGYTF
TRBJ2-5 | . | 13 | . | TRBV30 | CAWSPGSSETQYF
TRBJ2-1 | many | 15 | TRBD1 | TRBV20-1 | CSAYPDRPRYNEQFF
TRBJ1-3 | few | 14 | . | TRBV12-3/TRBV12-4 | CASSFKSSGNTIYF
TRBJ2-3 | many | 14 | . | TRBV7-9 | CASSFRHNTDTQYF
TRBJ2-7 | many | 15 | TRBD2 | TRBV3-1 | CASSPSPSGAYEQYF
TRBJ2-1 | few | 15 | . | TRBV5-1 | CASSLGAIGYNEQFF
TRBJ2-2 | many | 15 | . | TRBV7-8 | CASSIMPGATGELFF
TRBJ2-1 | many | 14 | TRBD2 | TRBV20-1 | CSASGTKPYNEQFF
TRBJ2-6 | many | 15 | . | TRBV7-6 | CASSLYEAGANVLTF
TRBJ2-7 | . | 15 | TRBD1 | TRBV2 | CASSERDRGSYEQYF
TRBJ2-7 | many | 13 | TRBD1 | TRBV27 | CASRDRGGYEQYF
TRBJ1-2 | many | 13 | . | TRBV20-1 | CSSTPVQGLSNTF
TRBJ1-5 | many | 13 | . | TRBV20-1 | CSARDAGEAPQHF
TRBJ2-7 | . | 11 | . | TRBV30 | CAWERSYEQYF
TRBJ1-2 | many | 14 | . | TRBV5-1 | CASSALASNYGYTF
TRBJ2-4 | many | 19 | . | TRBV28 | CASSFFGGLNDLAKNIQYF
TRBJ2-3 | . | 15 | TRBD1 | TRBV29-1 | CSAPGTGGSTDTQYF
TRBJ2-7 | many | 16 | TRBD2 | TRBV3-1 | CASSRGASGRTGEQYF
TRBJ2-2 | many | 15 | TRBD2 | TRBV29-1 | CSVEGQGGETGELFF
TRBJ1-3 | many | 14 | . | TRBV14 | CASSPRSSGNTIYF
TRBJ2-1 | . | 11 | . | TRBV6-2/TRBV6-3 | CASSPGSKQFF
TRBJ2-3 | . | 13 | TRBD2 | TRBV20-1 | CSVPSGATDTQYF
TRBJ1-2 | many | 14 | TRBD1 | TRBV3-1 | CASSQAGGNDGYTF
TRBJ2-1 | . | 9 | . | TRBV5-4 | CAWSGEQFF
TRBJ2-3 | many | 16 | . | TRBV7-2 | CASSFASWAGTDTQYF
TRBJ1-6 | many | 13 | . | TRBV20-1 | CSAGPALGSPLHF